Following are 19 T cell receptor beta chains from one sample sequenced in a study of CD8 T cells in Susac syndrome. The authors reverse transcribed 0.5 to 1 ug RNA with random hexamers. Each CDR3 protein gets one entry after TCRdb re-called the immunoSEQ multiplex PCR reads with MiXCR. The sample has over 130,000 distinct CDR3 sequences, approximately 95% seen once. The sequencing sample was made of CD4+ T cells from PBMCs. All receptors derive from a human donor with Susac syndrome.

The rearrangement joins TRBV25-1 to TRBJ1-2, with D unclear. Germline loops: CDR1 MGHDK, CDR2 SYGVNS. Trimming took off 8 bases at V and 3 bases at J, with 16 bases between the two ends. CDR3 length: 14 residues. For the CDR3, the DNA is TGTGCCAGCTCCGATCGTACGAAGGACTATGGCTACACCTTC. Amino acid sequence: CASSDRTKDYGYTF.

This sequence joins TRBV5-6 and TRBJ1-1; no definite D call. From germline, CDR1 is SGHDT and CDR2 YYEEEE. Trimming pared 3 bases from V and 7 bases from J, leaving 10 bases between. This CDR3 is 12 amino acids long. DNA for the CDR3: TGTGCCAGCAGCTCCCGGCCGGGTGAAGCTTTCTTT. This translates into CASSSRPGEAFF.

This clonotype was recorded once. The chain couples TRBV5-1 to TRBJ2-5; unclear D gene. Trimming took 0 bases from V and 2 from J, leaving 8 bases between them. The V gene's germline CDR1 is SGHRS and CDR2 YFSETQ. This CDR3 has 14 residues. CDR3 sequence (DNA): TGCGCCAGCAGCTTGGAATCGCTTCAAGAGACCCAGTACTTC. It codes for CASSLESLQETQYF.

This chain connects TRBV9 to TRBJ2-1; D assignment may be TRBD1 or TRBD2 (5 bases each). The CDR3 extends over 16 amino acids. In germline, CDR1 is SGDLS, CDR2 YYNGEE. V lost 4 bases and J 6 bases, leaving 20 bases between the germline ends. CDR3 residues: CASSRNLWDPGNEQFF. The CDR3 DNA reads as TGTGCCAGCAGCAGGAATCTTTGGGACCCAGGCAATGAGCAGTTCTTC. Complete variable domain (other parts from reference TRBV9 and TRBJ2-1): DSGVTQTPKHLITATGQRVTLRCSPRSGDLSVYWYQQSLDQGLQFLIQYYNGEERAKGNILERFSAQQFPDLHSELNLSSLELGDSALYFCASSRNLWDPGNEQFFGPGTRLTVL.

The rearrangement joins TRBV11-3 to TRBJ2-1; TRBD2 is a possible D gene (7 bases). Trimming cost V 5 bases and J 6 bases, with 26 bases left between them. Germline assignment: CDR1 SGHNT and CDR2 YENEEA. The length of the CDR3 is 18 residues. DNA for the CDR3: TGTGCCAGCAGCAAAGGGGGGCGCGCGGGGGCGTTACTCAATGAGCAGTTCTTC. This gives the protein CASSKGGRAGALLNEQFF.

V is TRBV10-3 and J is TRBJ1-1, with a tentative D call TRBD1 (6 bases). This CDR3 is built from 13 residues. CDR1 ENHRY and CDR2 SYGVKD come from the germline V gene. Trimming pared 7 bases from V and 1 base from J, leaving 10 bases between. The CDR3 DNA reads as TGTGCCATCAACCAACAGGGGAACACTGAAGCTTTCTTT. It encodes CAINQQGNTEAFF.

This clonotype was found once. CDR3: CSSSAGQYGDTQYF. CDR3 bases: TGCAGCTCTAGTGCAGGCCAATACGGGGATACGCAGTATTTT. J is TRBJ2-3 and V is TRBV29-1; no clear D gene. The V gene lost 8 bases and the J gene lost 6 bases, with 21 bases spanning the gap. CDR1 is SQVTM, CDR2 ANQGSEA, per germline. CDR3 size: 14 residues.

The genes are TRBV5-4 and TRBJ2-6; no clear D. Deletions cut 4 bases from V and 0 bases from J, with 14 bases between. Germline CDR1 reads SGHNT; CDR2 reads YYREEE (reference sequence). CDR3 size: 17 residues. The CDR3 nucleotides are TGTGCCAGCAGCCAGGACGGGCCCCTCTCTGGGGCCAACGTCCTGACTTTC. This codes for CASSQDGPLSGANVLTF.

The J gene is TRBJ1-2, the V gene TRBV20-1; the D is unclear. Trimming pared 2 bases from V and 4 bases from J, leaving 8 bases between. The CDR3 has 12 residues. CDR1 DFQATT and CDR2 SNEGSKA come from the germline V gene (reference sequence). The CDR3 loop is CSARYPFYGYTF. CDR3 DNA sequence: TGCAGTGCTAGATACCCGTTCTATGGCTACACCTTC.

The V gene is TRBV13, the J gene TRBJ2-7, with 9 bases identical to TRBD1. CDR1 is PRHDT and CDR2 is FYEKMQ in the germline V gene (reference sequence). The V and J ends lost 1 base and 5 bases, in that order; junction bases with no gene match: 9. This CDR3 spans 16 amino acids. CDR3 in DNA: TGTGCCAGCAGCTTAGCCCTGGGACAGGGTTTTCACGAGCAGTACTTC. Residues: CASSLALGQGFHEQYF.

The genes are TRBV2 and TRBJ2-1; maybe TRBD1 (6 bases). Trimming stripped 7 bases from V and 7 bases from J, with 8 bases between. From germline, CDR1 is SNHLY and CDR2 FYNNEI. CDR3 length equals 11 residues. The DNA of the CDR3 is TGTGCCAGCACGGGACAAAATGAGCAGTTCTTC. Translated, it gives CASTGQNEQFF.

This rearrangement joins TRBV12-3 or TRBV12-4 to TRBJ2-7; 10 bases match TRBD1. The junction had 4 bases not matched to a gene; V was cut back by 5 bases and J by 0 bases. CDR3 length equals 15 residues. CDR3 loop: CASSTWTGGSYEQYF. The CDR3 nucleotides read TGTGCCAGCAGTACCTGGACAGGGGGCTCCTACGAGCAGTACTTC.

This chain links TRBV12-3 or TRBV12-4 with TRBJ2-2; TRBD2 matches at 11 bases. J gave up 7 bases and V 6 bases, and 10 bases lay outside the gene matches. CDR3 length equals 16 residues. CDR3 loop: CASSRGLAGGFGELFF. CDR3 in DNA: TGTGCCAGCAGCCGGGGGCTAGCGGGGGGTTTCGGGGAGCTGTTTTTT.

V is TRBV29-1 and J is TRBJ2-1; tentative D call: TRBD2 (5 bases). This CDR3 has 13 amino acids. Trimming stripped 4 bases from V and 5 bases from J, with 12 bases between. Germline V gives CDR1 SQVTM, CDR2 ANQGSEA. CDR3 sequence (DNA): TGCAGCGTTGTCCGCAGACTACACAATGAGCAGTTCTTC. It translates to CSVVRRLHNEQFF.

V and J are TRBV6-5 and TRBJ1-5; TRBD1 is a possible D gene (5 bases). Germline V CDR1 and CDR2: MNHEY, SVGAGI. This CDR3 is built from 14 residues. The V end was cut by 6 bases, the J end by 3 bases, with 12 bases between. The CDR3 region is CASRRAGNNQPQHF. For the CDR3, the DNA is TGTGCCAGCAGGAGGGCAGGGAACAATCAGCCCCAGCATTTT.

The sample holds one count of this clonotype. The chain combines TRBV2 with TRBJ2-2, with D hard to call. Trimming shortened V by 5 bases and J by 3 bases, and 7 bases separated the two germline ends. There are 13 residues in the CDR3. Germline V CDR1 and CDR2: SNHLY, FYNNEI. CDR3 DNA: TGTGCCAGCAGTAAAACGGACACCGGGGAGCTGTTTTTT. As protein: CASSKTDTGELFF.

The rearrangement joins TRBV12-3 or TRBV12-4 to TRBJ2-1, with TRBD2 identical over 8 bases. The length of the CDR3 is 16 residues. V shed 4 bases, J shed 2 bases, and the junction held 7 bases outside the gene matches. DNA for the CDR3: TGTGCCAGCAGTTCCAGCAGCGGGGGTGCCTACAATGAGCAGTTCTTC. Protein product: CASSSSSGGAYNEQFF.

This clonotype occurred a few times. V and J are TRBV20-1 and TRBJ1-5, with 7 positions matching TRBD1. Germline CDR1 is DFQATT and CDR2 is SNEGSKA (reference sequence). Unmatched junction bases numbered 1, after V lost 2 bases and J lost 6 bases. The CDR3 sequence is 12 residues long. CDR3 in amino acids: CSARQGGQPQHF. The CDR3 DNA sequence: TGCAGTGCTAGACAGGGGGGTCAGCCCCAGCATTTT.

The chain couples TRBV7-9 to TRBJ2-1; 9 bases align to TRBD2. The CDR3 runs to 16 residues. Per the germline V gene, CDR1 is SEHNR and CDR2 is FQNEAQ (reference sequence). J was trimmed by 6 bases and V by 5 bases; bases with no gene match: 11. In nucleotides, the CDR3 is TGTGCCAGCAGCCGCAGCGGCGGGGGGGCCATCAATGAGCAGTTCTTC. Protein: CASSRSGGGAINEQFF.